The rows below give T cell receptor beta chains drawn from one sample of a study of T cell repertoires in cytomegalovirus infection. For these receptors, no antigen is known. TCRdb recomputed calls from the reads with MiXCR, one row per CDR3 protein. The sample records 90,000 to 110,000 distinct CDR3 sequences, 25% to 30% being singletons. This specimen was CD8+ T cells from cultured PBMCs, taken from culture after CMV antigen stimulation. Receptor source: a human donor in good health (CMV status not recorded). Some clones in this sample may be carry-over from other donors' samples. Both conserved end residues are part of each CDR3. Each record gives: clone size, V gene, D gene, J gene, CDR3 protein, CDR3 DNA. The D gene is left open where the match is weak. Size is stated for part of the rows, as once, few or many counts, or as a class when the clone is expanded.

>few|TRBV12-3/TRBV12-4|TRBD1|TRBJ1-6
CASSLFGTGINSPLHF
TGTGCCAGCAGTTTATTCGGGACAGGAATTAATTCACCCCTCCACTTT
>NA|TRBV9|NA|TRBJ1-1
CASSARDNSNTEAFF
TGTGCCAGCAGCGCCCGGGACAATTCGAACACTGAAGCTTTCTTT
>NA|TRBV27|TRBD2|TRBJ2-7
CASSLSGGAAEQYF
TGTGCCAGCAGTTTAAGCGGGGGGGCCGCCGAGCAGTACTTC
>NA|TRBV7-6|NA|TRBJ2-7
CASRAGDGEQYF
TGTGCCAGCAGGGCAGGGGATGGGGAGCAGTACTTC
>few|TRBV29-1|TRBD2|TRBJ2-4
CSVEGGSKNIQYF
TGCAGCGTTGAGGGGGGGAGCAAAAACATTCAGTACTTC
>NA|TRBV7-9|NA|TRBJ1-2
CASTQEDRLYGYTF
TGTGCCAGCACCCAAGAAGACAGACTTTATGGCTACACCTTC
>NA|TRBV9|TRBD2|TRBJ2-1
CASSVEGLAHEQFF
TGTGCCAGCAGCGTAGAGGGACTAGCCCATGAGCAGTTCTTC
>many|TRBV7-6|NA|TRBJ2-7
CASSLVAETYEQYF
TGTGCCAGCAGCTTAGTAGCGGAGACCTACGAGCAGTACTTC
>many|TRBV7-6|TRBD1|TRBJ2-1
CASSLTAGGNEQFF
TGTGCCAGCAGCTTAACGGCAGGGGGTAATGAGCAGTTCTTC
>few|TRBV20-1|NA|TRBJ1-4
CSARDLTNEKLFF
TGCAGTGCTAGAGATTTGACTAATGAAAAACTGTTTTTT
>NA|TRBV6-6|TRBD1|TRBJ2-3
CASNPPGQKVTDTQYF
TGTGCCAGCAACCCTCCGGGACAGAAGGTCACAGATACGCAGTATTTT
>many|TRBV5-4|NA|TRBJ1-4
CASSLTTSTNEKLFF
TGTGCCAGCAGCCTCACCACGTCAACTAATGAAAAACTGTTTTTT
>many|TRBV27|NA|TRBJ2-1
CASSSWDNGYNEQFF
TGTGCCAGCAGTTCCTGGGACAACGGCTACAATGAGCAGTTCTTC
>few|TRBV29-1|NA|TRBJ2-1
CSVEMIGEQFF
TGCAGCGTTGAAATGATCGGAGAGCAGTTCTTC
>many|TRBV28|TRBD1|TRBJ2-7
CASSPDRGAYEQYF
TGTGCCAGCAGCCCGGACAGGGGCGCCTACGAGCAGTACTTC
>NA|TRBV11-3|NA|TRBJ2-3
CASSQGWDTQYF
TGTGCCAGCAGCCAAGGATGGGATACGCAGTATTTT
>many|TRBV7-2|NA|TRBJ2-5
CASSLLAIQETQYF
TGTGCCAGCAGCTTACTAGCGATCCAAGAGACCCAGTACTTC
>NA|TRBV10-2|NA|TRBJ1-1
CASSEHFRGLAFF
TGCGCCAGCAGTGAGCATTTTAGGGGTTTGGCTTTCTTT
>NA|TRBV6-5|NA|TRBJ2-1
CASTGGQGGVNEQFF
TGTGCCAGCACCGGGGGGCAGGGTGGTGTAAATGAGCAGTTCTTC
>NA|TRBV6-1|NA|TRBJ2-3
CATSRGGDTDTQYF
TGTGCCACCTCTCGGGGTGGTGACACAGATACGCAGTATTTT
>many|TRBV15|NA|TRBJ1-3
CATSTFTQNSGNTIYF
TGTGCCACCAGCACATTTACACAGAACTCTGGAAACACCATATATTTT
>NA|TRBV7-8|NA|TRBJ2-5
CASSPRQTYQETQYF
TGTGCCAGCAGCCCCAGGCAGACGTACCAAGAGACCCAGTACTTC
>NA|TRBV4-1|NA|TRBJ1-2
CASSRRTRDHYGYTF
TGCGCCAGCAGCCGCCGGACACGGGACCACTATGGCTACACCTTC
>few|TRBV12-3/TRBV12-4|NA|TRBJ2-5
CASSWDEETQYF
TGTGCCAGCAGCTGGGACGAAGAGACCCAGTACTTC
>NA|TRBV27|NA|TRBJ1-6
CASGPWGSALHF
TGTGCCAGCGGACCTTGGGGGTCGGCCCTCCACTTT
>NA|TRBV5-6|NA|TRBJ2-1
CASSLDLNSYNEQFF
TGTGCCAGCAGCTTGGATCTTAACTCCTACAATGAGCAGTTCTTC
>NA|TRBV27|NA|TRBJ1-3
CASSLTGISGNTIYF
TGTGCCAGCAGTCTTACAGGGATCTCTGGAAACACCATATATTTT
>NA|TRBV7-2|NA|TRBJ1-6
CASSSGTSNSPLHF
TGTGCCAGCAGCTCCGGGACTTCTAATTCACCCCTCCACTTT
>few|TRBV4-1|NA|TRBJ1-3
CASSQGGAGNTIYF
TGCGCCAGCAGCCAAGGGGGAGCTGGAAACACCATATATTTT
>NA|TRBV2|NA|TRBJ2-1
CASSRSGNRDYNEQFF
TGTGCCAGCAGTCGTAGTGGGAATAGGGACTACAATGAGCAGTTCTTC
>few|TRBV10-3|TRBD1|TRBJ1-1
CAMTETGLNTEAFF
TGTGCCATGACCGAGACAGGGCTGAACACTGAAGCTTTCTTT
>NA|TRBV3-1|NA|TRBJ2-2
CASSQADSNTGELFF
TGTGCCAGCAGCCAAGCGGACAGCAACACCGGGGAGCTGTTTTTT
>few|TRBV19|NA|TRBJ2-2
CASTAAGFGELFF
TGTGCCAGTACCGCCGCAGGGTTCGGGGAGCTGTTTTTT
>NA|TRBV9|NA|TRBJ1-2
CASSPSTGYGYTF
TGTGCCAGCAGCCCCTCAACAGGCTATGGCTACACCTTC
>few|TRBV19|NA|TRBJ1-6
CASSIGEVPLHF
TGTGCCAGTAGTATTGGGGAGGTCCCCCTCCACTTT
>NA|TRBV27|NA|TRBJ2-7
CASSPQTYSYEQYF
TGTGCCAGCAGTCCGCAGACATACTCCTACGAGCAGTACTTC
>few|TRBV19|NA|TRBJ2-5
CASSIVPEETQYF
TGTGCCAGTAGTATCGTGCCAGAAGAGACCCAGTACTTC
>many|TRBV12-3/TRBV12-4|TRBD2|TRBJ2-1
CASSFPGWGAGGAPSSYNEQFF
TGTGCCAGCAGTTTCCCCGGTTGGGGGGCGGGGGGCGCCCCGAGCTCCTACAATGAGCAGTTCTTC
>NA|TRBV3-1|NA|TRBJ2-7
CASSQDGPGVEQYF
TGTGCCAGCAGCCAAGATGGCCCCGGAGTCGAGCAGTACTTC
>few|TRBV6-5|NA|TRBJ2-3
CASSYSGVGADTQYF
TGTGCCAGCAGTTACTCGGGGGTAGGGGCAGATACGCAGTATTTT
>NA|TRBV5-6|TRBD2|TRBJ2-5
CASSLPPLAGGTQEAQYF
TGTGCCAGCAGCTTACCCCCGTTGGCGGGGGGTACCCAAGAGGCCCAGTACTTC
>many|TRBV7-9|TRBD2|TRBJ2-1
CASSLVHRLAGDSSSYNEQFF
TGTGCCAGCAGCTTAGTGCACCGACTAGCGGGGGACTCCTCGTCCTACAATGAGCAGTTCTTC
>few|TRBV7-9|TRBD1|TRBJ2-7
CASSLGDRIYEQYF
TGTGCCAGCAGCCTAGGGGACAGAATCTACGAGCAGTACTTC
>many|TRBV28|NA|TRBJ1-5
CASIPRWGWGQPQHF
TGTGCCAGCATCCCTCGGTGGGGGTGGGGTCAGCCCCAGCATTTT
>once|TRBV12-3/TRBV12-4|NA|TRBJ1-1
CASSFSRDTEAFF
TGTGCCAGCAGTTTTTCCAGGGACACTGAAGCTTTCTTT
>NA|TRBV27|TRBD1|TRBJ2-2
CASSAGQGAGGELFF
TGTGCCAGCAGTGCGGGACAGGGGGCCGGCGGGGAGCTGTTTTTT
>NA|TRBV27|TRBD2|TRBJ2-5
CASGPTSAYQETQYF
TGTGCCAGCGGTCCGACTAGCGCTTACCAAGAGACCCAGTACTTC
>many|TRBV6-5|TRBD2|TRBJ2-3
CASSYRTSGGPDTQYF
TGTGCCAGCAGTTACCGGACTAGCGGGGGACCAGATACGCAGTATTTT
>NA|TRBV7-3|TRBD2|TRBJ2-1
CASSLSGGAWEQFF
TGTGCCAGCAGTCTTAGCGGGGGGGCCTGGGAGCAGTTCTTC
>NA|TRBV12-3/TRBV12-4|NA|TRBJ2-1
CASTADPYNEQFF
TGTGCCAGCACCGCGGACCCCTACAATGAGCAGTTCTTC
>NA|TRBV27|TRBD1|TRBJ1-2
CASSTAGQGRGVYGYTF
TGTGCCAGCAGTACCGCAGGACAGGGCAGAGGGGTCTATGGCTACACCTTC
>NA|TRBV27|NA|TRBJ1-5
CASRLWGASNQPQHF
TGTGCCAGCAGACTATGGGGGGCAAGCAATCAGCCCCAGCATTTT
>NA|TRBV6-5|NA|TRBJ1-1
CASSYSLTGGGEAFF
TGTGCCAGCAGTTACTCTCTTACGGGGGGAGGTGAAGCTTTCTTT
>NA|TRBV20-1|NA|TRBJ2-1
CSARGAEHNEQFF
TGCAGTGCTAGAGGGGCCGAGCACAATGAGCAGTTCTTC
>many|TRBV4-1|NA|TRBJ1-2
CASSQKLHDLLHGYTF
TGCGCCAGCAGCCAGAAACTCCACGATCTGTTGCATGGCTACACCTTC
>NA|TRBV9|TRBD2|TRBJ2-3
CASSVLAGDPGDTQYF
TGTGCCAGCAGCGTCCTAGCGGGGGATCCGGGAGATACGCAGTATTTT